This T cell receptor (beta chain) was documented in a study of blood T cell repertoires in COVID-19. Trimming removed 4 bases from V and 3 bases from J, with 12 bases in between. This CDR3 contains 15 residues. Looked up from germline, CDR1 is LNHDA and CDR2 is SQIVND (reference sequence). Sequenced by immunoSEQ multiplex PCR; TCRdb stores in-frame clones only, minus some. The data hold some 200,000 clones, with approximately 83% observed a single time. Source material: peripheral blood. The sequence derives from a woman aged 25 to 39 who had recovered from COVID-19. The chain links TRBV19 to TRBJ1-4, with D hard to call. The CDR3 nucleotides are TGTGCCAGTAGTACCGACCGGGAAGCTAATGAAAAACTGTTTTTT. It yields the protein CASSTDREANEKLFF.